Shown below are 14 T cell receptor beta chains from a single sample sequenced in a study of patients and donors after allogeneic stem cell transplantation. TCRdb called the RT-PCR reads again in MiXCR, with one record for every CDR3 protein. The sample holds roughly 880,000 distinct CDR3 sequences, more than 15% seen once. Specimen: blood, either unsorted or a sorted T cell fraction (not recorded which). These receptor sequences come from a human donor who was either an allogeneic HSCT recipient or a stem cell or donor lymphocyte infusion donor (not recorded which). It is not recorded whose cells these are; they may come from a transplant donor.

This clonotype was counted only a few times. CDR3 amino acids: CASSPRGRKENTIYF. The CDR3 DNA reads as TGTGCCAGCAGCCCCAGGGGGCGCAAAGAAAACACCATATATTTT. The chain joins TRBV5-6 to TRBJ1-3, with 8 bases that match TRBD1. With 4 bases clipped from V and 6 bases from J, the junction kept 9 bases outside the gene matches. Germline-derived CDR1 and CDR2 are SGHDT and YYEEEE. This CDR3 comprises 15 residues.

This chain joins TRBV20-1 and TRBJ1-6, with 11 bases that match TRBD1. V was clipped by 4 bases and J by 9 bases; unmatched bases: 2. CDR3 size: 13 residues. Per germline, CDR1 DFQATT and CDR2 SNEGSKA (reference sequence). The CDR3 DNA follows: TGCAGTGCTACCGGGACAGGGGGTTCACCCCTCCACTTT. Translation gives CSATGTGGSPLHF.

This chain links TRBV7-9 with TRBJ1-2, with 8 bases that match TRBD1. Germline assignment: CDR1 SEHNR and CDR2 FQNEAQ (reference sequence). The CDR3 loop spans 15 amino acids. Losses at the gene ends were 5 bases for V and 8 bases for J; bases not matched to a gene: 13. In nucleotides, the CDR3 is TGTGCCAGCAGCCCTACTGGACAGGGCTGGGGCGGCTACACCTTC. Its translation: CASSPTGQGWGGYTF.

The chain recombines TRBV4-1 with TRBJ2-1; 8 bases line up with TRBD2. This CDR3 is built from 15 residues. Trimming removed 0 bases from V and 6 bases from J; junction bases left unmatched: 4. From germline, CDR1 is MGHRA and CDR2 YSYEKL. CDR3 protein: CASSQESSGPNEQFF. The CDR3 DNA sequence: TGCGCCAGCAGCCAAGAATCTAGCGGGCCCAATGAGCAGTTCTTC.

This clonotype occurred a few times. J is TRBJ2-7 and V is TRBV3-1, with 8 bases that match TRBD1. The CDR3 runs to 12 residues. V trimming: 6 bases; J trimming: 8 bases; junction bases outside the gene matches: 6. The V gene's germline CDR1 is LGHDT and CDR2 YNNKEL (reference sequence). CDR3 nucleotide sequence: TGTGCCAGCAGTCGACAGGGGCCGCAGCAGTACTTC. This codes for CASSRQGPQQYF.

This chain joins TRBV20-1 and TRBJ2-7, with TRBD2 matching 9 bases. The germline V gene has CDR1 DFQATT and CDR2 SNEGSKA (reference sequence). This CDR3 spans 15 amino acids. V was pared by 3 bases and J by 4 bases, with 10 bases of the junction left unmatched. The DNA for the CDR3 is TGCAGTGCTAGGTCCGGGACTAGCAGAACTTACGAGCAGTACTTC. This encodes CSARSGTSRTYEQYF.

The CDR3 DNA reads TGTGCCAGCAGCTCGGGACTAGGCGCCGGGGAGCTGTTTTTT. It codes for CASSSGLGAGELFF. The rearrangement links TRBV7-3 to TRBJ2-2, with 8 bases identical to TRBD2. Trimming took 4 bases from V and 6 from J; bases not matched to a gene: 4. The CDR3 loop spans 14 amino acids. CDR1 and CDR2 (germline): SGHTA, FQGTGA. Full variable domain (outside the CDR3, taken from reference TRBV7-3 and TRBJ2-2): GAGVSQTPSNKVTEKGKYVELRCDPISGHTALYWYRQSLGQGPEFLIYFQGTGAADDSGLPNDRFFAVRPEGSVSTLKIQRTERGDSAVYLCASSSGLGAGELFFGEGSRLTVL.

This chain uses TRBV29-1 with TRBJ2-2; 10 bases map to TRBD2. CDR3 size: 17 residues. Germline CDR1 and CDR2: SQVTM and ANQGSEA. V lost 7 bases to trimming and J lost 4 bases; unmatched junction nucleotides: 15. Here the CDR3 DNA reads TGCAGCGGGTCCCGGGGGGTATTAGCGGGAGGCACCGGGGAGCTGTTTTTT. Translation: CSGSRGVLAGGTGELFF.

The sample holds a few counts of this clonotype. This chain links TRBV3-1 with TRBJ2-1, with 11 nucleotides matching TRBD2. Germline values: CDR1 LGHDT, CDR2 YNNKEL (reference sequence). The CDR3 sequence is 13 residues long. V dropped 1 base and J dropped 11; count of bases not matched to a gene: 1. Written as DNA, the CDR3 is TGTGCCAGCAGCCAAGGACTAGCGGGGAAGCAGTTCTTC. It encodes CASSQGLAGKQFF.

This clonotype was counted between two and nine times. V is TRBV29-1 and J is TRBJ2-3; D possibly corresponds to TRBD1 (6 bases). Germline lookup yields CDR1 SQVTM and CDR2 ANQGSEA. The CDR3 contains 13 residues. V was cut by 4 bases and J by 2 bases, with 10 bases left in between. In DNA, the CDR3 is TGCAGCGTTGTCCAGGGGTTCACAGATACGCAGTATTTT. Encoded protein: CSVVQGFTDTQYF.

This clonotype came up a few times. The chain's CDR3 is CASSRGRRDEKLFF. In DNA form, the CDR3 reads TGTGCCAGCTCGAGGGGCCGAAGGGATGAAAAACTGTTTTTT. This chain uses TRBV6-1 with TRBJ1-4; maybe TRBD1 (5 bases). CDR1 is MNHNS and CDR2 is SASEGT in the germline V gene. V dropped 8 bases and J dropped 6 bases, with 16 bases sitting between them. This CDR3 is 14 amino acids long.

This chain uses TRBV6-1 with TRBJ2-6; D remains ambiguous. Germline CDR1 is MNHNS and CDR2 is SASEGT. V lost 7 bases to trimming and J lost 3 bases, with 13 bases between them. CDR3 length equals 15 residues. As DNA, the CDR3 is TGTGCCAGCACCACCGCGGTCTTTGGGGCCAACGTCCTGACTTTC. This codes for CASTTAVFGANVLTF.

This clonotype was picked up a small number of times. This chain links TRBV15 with TRBJ2-5; no firm D call. This CDR3 has 13 residues. V was pared by 3 bases and J by 0 bases, with 5 bases between. The germline CDR1 and CDR2 sequences are LNHNV and YYDKDF (reference sequence). This CDR3 reads CATSRDHQETQYF. CDR3 in DNA: TGTGCCACCAGCAGGGACCACCAAGAGACCCAGTACTTC.

The chain links TRBV2 to TRBJ2-2; either TRBD1 or TRBD2 may supply D (5 bases each). Germline V gene lookup returns CDR1 SNHLY and CDR2 FYNNEI. The CDR3 is made up of 17 amino acids. V was pared by 4 bases and J by 1 base, with 16 bases between. CDR3 nucleotide sequence: TGTGCCAGCAGTGTAAGCAGGGAGCGGTTGAACACCGGGGAGCTGTTTTTT. Encoded protein: CASSVSRERLNTGELFF.